Sequencing of this TCR beta chain was carried out in a study of CD8+ T cells in alopecia areata. The treatment denotes: oral pan-JAK inhibitor, 5-10 mg twice daily. RNA extraction was followed by reverse transcription into cDNA, which acted as the sequencing template. Profiling relied on immunoSEQ multiplex PCR, and the TCRdb table lists in-frame clones only, not all of them. This sample has 150,000 to 200,000 clones, with more than 55% found just once. The CDR3 spans 13 residues. V lost 5 bases and J lost 2; bases outside the gene matches: 5. Germline values: CDR1 GTSNPN, CDR2 SVGIG (reference sequence). Notes on the study in general: Many expanded lesional clones stayed in scalp and blood while on tofacitinib.

As for this clone: Its antigen is undetermined.

The V call is TRBV30, the J call TRBJ1-2, with TRBD1 matching 7 bases. The sequence was collected from a human donor with alopecia areata. Sequencing used CD4+ T cells sorted from blood, obtained at week 49, from a patient treated with tofacitinib. CDR3 loop: CAWSQGMNYGYTF. The CDR3 DNA sequence: TGTGCCTGGTCACAGGGGATGAACTATGGCTACACCTTC. The full variable domain, in which reference TRBV30 and TRBJ1-2 provide the parts outside the CDR3, is SQTIHQWPATLVQPVGSPLSLECTVEGTSNPNLYWYRQAAGRGLQLLFYSVGIGQISSEVPQNLSASRPQDRQFILSSKKLLLSDSGFYLCAWSQGMNYGYTFGSGTRLTVV.